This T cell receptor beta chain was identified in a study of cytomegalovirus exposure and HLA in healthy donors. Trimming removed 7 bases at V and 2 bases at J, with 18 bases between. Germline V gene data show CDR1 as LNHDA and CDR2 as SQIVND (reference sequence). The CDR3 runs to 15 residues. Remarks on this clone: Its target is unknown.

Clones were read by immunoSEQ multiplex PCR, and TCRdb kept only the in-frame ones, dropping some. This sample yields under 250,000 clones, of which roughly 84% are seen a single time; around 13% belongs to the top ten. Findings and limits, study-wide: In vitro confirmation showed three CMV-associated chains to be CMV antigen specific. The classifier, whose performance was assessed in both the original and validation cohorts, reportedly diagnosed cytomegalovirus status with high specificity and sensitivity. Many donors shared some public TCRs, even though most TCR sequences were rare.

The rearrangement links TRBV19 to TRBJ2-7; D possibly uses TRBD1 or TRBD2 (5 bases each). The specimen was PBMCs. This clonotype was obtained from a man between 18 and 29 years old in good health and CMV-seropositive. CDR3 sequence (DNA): TGTGCCAGTAAGCTGACCGGGACGGCTACCTACGAGCAGTACTTC. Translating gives CASKLTGTATYEQYF.